The TCR beta chain under discussion was sequenced for a study of blood T cell repertoires in COVID-19 (dated by TCRdb to about 2020). General notes on the study: Samples covering the acute and convalescent phases of COVID-19 were provided by collaborators in the United States, Italy and Spain. The material from the prospective study consisted of cDNA or gDNA derived from T cells, B-cell-depleted T cells, or PBMCs. Subjects who had been exposed to COVID-19, were actively infected with it, or had recovered from it provided the deeply sampled blood TCRbeta repertoires that made up the dataset. A freely available public database, intended as a resource for researchers studying the immune response to SARS-CoV-2, is where the repertoires were released. Samples came from the ongoing ImmuneRACE study (first 160 participants) plus 1,254 subjects from 6 global collaborators. The sample metadata nearly always contained a de-identified subject ID, COVID-19 status, age in years and sex. Where available, HLA class I and class II types were taken from metadata supplied by the sample provider and were not determined by assay-based typing. Beyond this particular receptor, the publication reports: How much clinical and demographic metadata was included differed by source and by participant, and the metadata was provided uncurated.

The CDR3 contains 14 residues, cysteine and phenylalanine counted. Only CDR3 DNA is held: 42 bases, read in frame from base 1. V and J lose 2 bases and 2 bases, and a span of 7 bases separates them. CDR1 is given as MGHRA and CDR2 as YSYEKL, both from the germline V gene. Each collaborating institution followed its own protocols to collect whole blood in K2EDTA tubes. For TCRbeta analysis, collaborators shipped samples as frozen whole blood, isolated PBMCs, or DNA extracted from either of those sample types. As regards this clone: The antigen it recognizes is unknown. It has no much larger one-base neighbor in the sample; base qualities were not kept.

TCRbeta CDR3 regions were amplified from genomic DNA by means of the immunoSEQ Assay, a bias-controlled multiplex PCR. In the paper's pipeline: The number of nucleated cells in each sample was estimated from the amplification of reference gene primers within the assay. To quantify the absolute abundance of each unique TCRbeta CDR3 rearrangement, sequence reads were collapsed and filtered. For each sample, productive Simpson clonality was calculated as the square root of Simpson's diversity index across productive rearrangements. TCRdb retrieved this table from immuneACCESS and kept in-frame rearrangements only. Not all clones are present; in checked studies, unresolved V genes account for under half, and no reason is known for the remainder. Clone size and V and J calls were adopted from that table, with D and trimming inferred from the DNA. This sample gives tens of thousands of clones in total; about 86% of them show up just once. The top ten constitute 44% of the sample.

In this chain, TRBV4-1 is recombined with TRBJ1-5, with TRBD1 perhaps the D gene, on 5 matching bases. Source material: peripheral blood. The TCR originated in a man older than 75 with acute or convalescent COVID-19. The CDR3 is CASSQTGGNQPQHF. The nucleotide sequence is TGCGCCAGCAGCCAAACAGGTGGCAATCAGCCCCAGCATTTT.